The 18 T cell receptor beta chains in this list originate from one sample, sequenced in a study of metastatic and nonmetastatic thyroid tumors. With MiXCR, TCRdb reprocessed the PCR reads. The table lists roughly 70,000 clones, roughly a sixth of them singletons. Before thyroid surgery, none of the patients had received any treatment. The sample consisted of blood. These receptors originate from a female donor with papillary thyroid cancer or a benign thyroid nodule (not recorded which). Some clones in this sample may be carry-over from other donors' samples.

This clone was seen ten or more times. This sequence joins TRBV5-1 and TRBJ1-2; tentative D call: TRBD1 (6 bases). The CDR3 extends over 13 amino acids. Germline V CDR1 and CDR2: SGHRS, YFSETQ. V lost 4 bases, J lost 4 bases, and 11 bases lay in between. The CDR3, as DNA: TGCGCCAGCAGCCCTGACAGGTCCTATGGCTACACCTTC. Protein sequence: CASSPDRSYGYTF.

This clone occurred many times. As DNA, the CDR3 is TGTGCCAGCAGCTTATTCTTGATTCGGGGTGGGGGTGTGGTTCAGCCCCAGCATTTT. It yields the protein CASSLFLIRGGGVVQPQHF. The V and J genes are TRBV11-2 and TRBJ1-5; a weak D match, TRBD1 (5 bases). V gave up 2 bases and J gave up 6 bases, with 26 bases separating them. From germline, CDR1 is SGHAT and CDR2 FQNNGV. The CDR3 length is 19 residues.

At least ten counts were recorded for this clone. The rearrangement links TRBV4-2 to TRBJ2-2, with D possibly matching TRBD1 (6 bases). Trimming cost V 0 bases and J 5 bases, with 10 bases left between them. The CDR3 consists of 15 residues. Germline V gene lookup returns CDR1 LGHNA and CDR2 YNFKEQ. CDR3 region: CASSQDRGDTGELFF. CDR3 DNA: TGTGCCAGCAGCCAAGACAGGGGAGATACCGGGGAGCTGTTTTTT.

The sample holds many counts of this clone. This chain connects TRBV28 to TRBJ1-5; no clear D gene. The length of the CDR3 is 16 residues. Trimming left V 2 bases short and J 4 bases short, with 15 bases between. The germline gives CDR1 MDHEN, CDR2 SYDVKM. CDR3 loop: CASSLNYAGKNQPQHF. The CDR3 region has the DNA TGTGCCAGCAGTTTAAATTATGCAGGCAAGAATCAGCCCCAGCATTTT.

This clone appeared a few times. CDR3: CASRDSRTYEQYF. The CDR3 coding sequence is TGTGCCAGCAGAGACTCTCGGACCTACGAGCAGTACTTC. V is TRBV6-5 and J is TRBJ2-7; D gene unclear. Between the trimmed V and J ends, which lost 6 bases and 2 bases, there was a span of 11 bases. This CDR3 has 13 amino acids. CDR1 is MNHEY and CDR2 is SVGAGI in the germline V gene.

Comment on this clone: A read error may account for a junction end that differs from germline. The rearrangement joins TRBV30 to TRBJ1-4; TRBD1 matches 11 bases. CDR1 and CDR2 from the germline V gene are GTSNPN and SVGIG (reference sequence). The CDR3 consists of 20 residues. CDR3 in amino acids: CAWPDLPWTGGVMANEKLLF. For the CDR3, the DNA is TGTGCCTGGCCCGACTTGCCCTGGACAGGGGGCGTTATGGCCAATGAAAAACTGCTTTTT. Using reference TRBV30 and TRBJ1-4 for the parts outside the CDR3, the full variable domain is SQTIHQWPATLVQPVGSPLSLECTVEGTSNPNLYWYRQAAGRGLQLLFYSVGIGQISSEVPQNLSASRPQDRQFILSSKKLLLSDSGFYLCAWPDLPWTGGVMANEKLLFGSGTQLSVL.

As for this clone: With a much larger clone just one base away, this may be a read error. V usage is TRBV7-9 and J usage is TRBJ1-4; D is unresolved. Germline V gene sequence: CDR1 SEHNR, CDR2 FQNEAQ (reference sequence). The CDR3 totals 11 residues. Trimming took 7 bases from V and 8 from J, leaving 8 bases between them. CDR3 DNA: TGTGCCAGCACTTGGATGGAAAAACTGTTTTTT. Amino acids: CASTWMEKLFF.

V gene TRBV28 combines with J gene TRBJ2-7, with 10 bases that match TRBD1. Germline CDR1 is MDHEN and CDR2 is SYDVKM. The CDR3 runs to 14 residues. J was trimmed by 2 bases and V by 5 bases; bases with no gene match: 3. CDR3 region: CASSPGTGAYEQYF. The CDR3 DNA sequence: TGTGCCAGCAGTCCCGGGACAGGGGCCTACGAGCAGTACTTC.

The chain couples TRBV7-3 to TRBJ2-3; tentative D call: TRBD2 (6 bases). CDR3 length: 14 amino acids. Germline V lookup: CDR1 SGHTA, CDR2 FQGTGA. Trimming took 3 bases from V and 3 from J, leaving 10 bases between them. CDR3 sequence (DNA): TGTGCCAGCAGCTTTAGCGGTACTACAGATACGCAGTATTTT. This codes for CASSFSGTTDTQYF.

The chain carries TRBV6-1 and TRBJ1-1; D not certain. The germline V gene encodes CDR1 MNHNS and CDR2 SASEGT. CDR3 length: 15 amino acids. Trimming left V 4 bases short and J 4 bases short, with 16 bases between. The CDR3 sequence is CASSGITSLSTEAFF. CDR3 nucleotides: TGTGCCAGCAGTGGGATAACTTCCCTGAGCACTGAAGCTTTCTTT.

The J gene is TRBJ2-1, the V gene TRBV5-1; 11 bases fit TRBD2. The CDR3 extends over 15 amino acids. Looked up from germline, CDR1 is SGHRS and CDR2 is YFSETQ. Germline trimming cut 0 bases from V and 6 bases from J; bases unmatched to any gene: 2. CDR3 amino acids: CASSLGLAGTNEQFF. The CDR3 coding sequence is TGCGCCAGCAGCTTGGGACTAGCGGGAACCAATGAGCAGTTCTTC.

This clone appeared many times. The gene calls are TRBV6-2 or TRBV6-3 and TRBJ2-7; 9 bases map to TRBD1. The CDR3 spans 13 residues. The germline V gene has CDR1 MNHEY and CDR2 SVGEGT. V dropped 4 bases and J dropped 6; count of bases not matched to a gene: 4. CDR3 loop: CASSFGTGSEQYF. The CDR3 region has the DNA TGTGCCAGCAGTTTTGGGACAGGGTCCGAGCAGTACTTC.

This clone was seen more than once but under ten times. This chain joins TRBV15 and TRBJ2-1; D is ambiguous. Germline values: CDR1 LNHNV, CDR2 YYDKDF (reference sequence). Trimming stripped 0 bases from V and 6 bases from J, with 12 bases between. The CDR3 has 15 residues. The CDR3 region is CATSRDLGYSNEQFF. As DNA, the CDR3 is TGTGCCACCAGCAGAGATTTGGGGTATAGCAATGAGCAGTTCTTC.

The rearrangement links TRBV5-1 to TRBJ1-4; a weak D match, TRBD1 (5 bases). The germline V gene has CDR1 SGHRS and CDR2 YFSETQ. This CDR3 has 14 residues. The germline V and J ends were trimmed by 0 bases and 8 bases, with 11 bases remaining between them. Written as DNA, the CDR3 is TGCGCCAGCAGCTTGGAGGGGAACGAAGAAAAACTGTTTTTT. Its protein is CASSLEGNEEKLFF.

This clone was counted at least ten times. Within the sample, other DNA sequences also encode this same CDR3. The J gene is TRBJ2-1, the V gene TRBV5-1; TRBD2 matches at 9 bases. Trimming at V came to 4 bases and at J to 10 bases, leaving 12 bases not matched to a gene. The CDR3 runs to 15 residues. The germline V gene encodes CDR1 SGHRS and CDR2 YFSETQ. DNA of the CDR3: TGCGCCAGCAGCCCCGGGGGTAGCGGGAGAGGCGAGCAGTTCTTC. Translating it yields CASSPGGSGRGEQFF.

For this clone: It may be a read error: a sequence one base away is much more abundant. The CDR3 bases are TGTGCCAGCAGCCAGTCGGGACAACAAGATACCCAGTACTTC. Translated: CASSQSGQQDTQYF. This rearrangement joins TRBV7-8 to TRBJ2-5, with D perhaps matching TRBD1 (6 bases). The CDR3 has 14 amino acids. Germline CDR1 and CDR2: SGHVS and FQNEAQ.

The table lists this clone with many counts. V gene TRBV7-9 combines with J gene TRBJ1-6; 9 bases map to TRBD1. The CDR3 has 16 amino acids. J was trimmed by 9 bases and V by 6 bases; bases with no gene match: 12. From germline, CDR1 is SEHNR and CDR2 FQNEAQ (reference sequence). CDR3 in DNA: TGTGCCAGCAGTTATACGAACAGGGGGCGGGGTTCACCCCTCCACTTT. The encoded protein is CASSYTNRGRGSPLHF.

V is TRBV28 and J is TRBJ1-1; 8 bases match TRBD1. V dropped 3 bases and J dropped 1; count of bases not matched to a gene: 7. CDR1 and CDR2 (germline): MDHEN, SYDVKM. The CDR3 spans 16 residues. As DNA, the CDR3 is TGTGCCAGCAGTTTGGGAGCCGGGACAGGGAACACTGAAGCTTTCTTT. The encoded protein is CASSLGAGTGNTEAFF.